This T cell receptor (beta chain) was found in a study of blood T cell repertoires in COVID-19. Germline loops: CDR1 SGHVS, CDR2 FNYEAQ. The CDR3 extends over 18 amino acids. Trimming stripped 1 base from V and 3 bases from J, with 22 bases between. Original processing notes: Estimation of nucleated cell counts was performed using reference gene primer amplification. Produced via immunoSEQ multiplex PCR; TCRdb's table is partial and in-frame only. That table furnishes V, J and clone size, whereas the DNA furnished D and trimming. The sample carries about 140,000 clones, around 84% recorded once. The J gene is TRBJ2-7, the V gene TRBV7-6; maybe TRBD2 (6 bases). Material: peripheral blood. This clonotype originated in an older woman with acute or convalescent COVID-19. CDR3 sequence: CASSLVVGEEWTHYEQYF. The CDR3 nucleotides read TGTGCCAGCAGCTTAGTAGTTGGGGAGGAATGGACCCACTACGAGCAGTACTTC.